The source of this T cell receptor beta chain is a study of tumor and adjacent non-tumor tissue in lung cancer. Study-level information: Patients were aged roughly 31 to 76, about 10 men and a handful of women, stage I to III. Study observations and caveats: Patients with more diverse tumor TCRs had worse survival. TCR diversity was significantly greater in tumor than normal lung tissue.

The CDR3 contains 14 residues. The template was RNA from unsorted bulk tissue. TCRbeta libraries were built with three rounds of nested PCR, modified from ARM-PCR. TCRdb called the multiplex PCR reads again in MiXCR, with one record for every CDR3 protein. The data show some 120,000 distinct CDR3 sequences, with 60% to 70% seen just once and more than 10% held by the top ten. This clonotype has more than one count but fewer than ten. Its antigen is still unknown. The chain combines TRBV21-1 with TRBJ2-3; the D segment call TRBD2 is taken from the table without a DNA check. TRBV21-1 is flagged as a pseudogene. The sequencing sample was made of lung tumor tissue. The origin of this receptor is a young man with non-small cell lung cancer. For the CDR3, the DNA is TGTGCCAGCAGCAGCGGGAGGGCCACAGATACGCAGTATTTT. Encoded protein: CASSSGRATDTQYF.